Reported below is one TCR beta chain. As yet, its antigen is unknown. The repertoire was sequenced with immunoSEQ multiplex PCR; TCRdb's copy has only in-frame clones and lacks some. The sample includes about 140,000 clones, 75% to 95% of them seen just once. These data are taken from a study of T cell responses to AZD1222 COVID-19 vaccine. Study findings and constraints: Repertoires were sampled only after the peak T cell response. Of spike-specific TCRs, nearly half reportedly target regions left unmutated in variants. Elevations in Spike-specific TCR breadth and depth followed administration of two AZD1222 doses. Only a handful of AZD1222 recipients, six or seven in all, had baseline seropositivity.

The V and J ends lost 0 bases and 4 bases respectively, with 15 bases between them. CDR1 and CDR2 from the germline V gene are LGHNA and YNFKEQ. The length of the CDR3 is 16 residues. The V and J genes are TRBV4-2 and TRBJ1-2; D might be TRBD1 (6 bases). This sequence was found in an adult in good health. Material: peripheral blood, obtained on day 0 of AZD1222 vaccination. The CDR3 spells CASSQELRTEIYGYTF. Written as DNA, the CDR3 is TGTGCCAGCAGCCAAGAGCTCCGGACAGAAATCTATGGCTACACCTTC.